These 28 T cell receptor beta chains were sequenced from one sample in a study of T cells after yellow fever vaccination. TCRdb analysed the 5' RACE reads with MiXCR anew, one entry per CDR3 protein. Found here are about 340,000 distinct CDR3 sequences, 3.5% to 4.5% of them singletons; the top ten hold roughly 26%. The sample was PBMCs, taken 5 days after the yellow fever booster vaccination. The receptor source for this set is a young man who received the YFV17D yellow fever vaccine.

The chain couples TRBV6-5 to TRBJ1-6; a weak D match, TRBD1 (6 bases). V was clipped by 2 bases and J by 10 bases, with 15 bases between them. The CDR3 runs 15 residues. The germline V gene encodes CDR1 MNHEY and CDR2 SVGAGI. CDR3 in amino acids: CASSYRRNRDSPLHF. As DNA, the CDR3 is TGTGCCAGCAGTTACAGACGGAACAGGGACTCACCCCTCCACTTT.

This clonotype was observed a few times. V usage is TRBV7-2 and J usage is TRBJ2-3; the match to TRBD2 covers 7 bases. CDR1 is SGHTA, CDR2 FQGNSA, per germline. The trim removed 4 bases at V and 4 bases at J, leaving 11 bases unmatched. The CDR3 runs 16 residues. CDR3: CASSSRTRLVSDTQYF. The CDR3 DNA sequence: TGTGCCAGCAGCTCCAGGACTAGACTGGTTTCAGATACGCAGTATTTT.

The sample holds many counts of this clonotype. The gene calls are TRBV6-6 and TRBJ2-3, with 7 bases matching TRBD2. V lost 6 bases and J lost 0; bases outside the gene matches: 3. CDR3 size: 14 residues. CDR1 MNHNY and CDR2 SVGAGI come from the germline V gene (reference sequence). The CDR3 DNA sequence: TGTGCCAGCAGCCAAGCGGGGAGCACAGATACGCAGTATTTT. It yields the protein CASSQAGSTDTQYF.

This clonotype was counted at least ten times. The chain links TRBV7-8 to TRBJ2-3; the D gene is possibly TRBD2 (6 bases). V lost 1 base to trimming and J lost 4 bases, with 9 bases between them. This CDR3 spans 14 amino acids. Germline CDR1 reads SGHVS; CDR2 reads FQNEAQ. CDR3 amino acids: CASSLVLAADTQYF. CDR3 DNA: TGTGCCAGCAGCTTAGTACTAGCTGCAGATACGCAGTATTTT.

At least ten counts were recorded for this clonotype. CDR3 residues: CASGNWGDTIYF. The CDR3 DNA follows: TGTGCCAGCGGCAATTGGGGCGACACCATATATTTT. The rearrangement links TRBV6-5 to TRBJ1-3; D may be TRBD1 (5 bases). The length of the CDR3 is 12 residues. Germline V gene sequence: CDR1 MNHEY, CDR2 SVGAGI. V was shortened by 8 bases and J by 8 bases, with 13 bases between the two germline ends.

This clonotype was counted only a few times. The chain employs TRBV12-3 or TRBV12-4 and TRBJ1-2; D remains unclear. CDR3 length equals 13 residues. V lost 2 bases and J 4 bases, leaving 8 bases between the germline ends. CDR3 residues: CASSLTRGYGYTF. The DNA for the CDR3 is TGTGCCAGCAGTTTAACCCGCGGCTATGGCTACACCTTC.

This clonotype turned up a few times. V and J are TRBV9 and TRBJ2-5, with D possibly matching TRBD2 (5 bases). V lost 3 bases and J lost 5, with 17 bases in between. Germline V lookup: CDR1 SGDLS, CDR2 YYNGEE. The CDR3 has 15 amino acids. The CDR3 coding sequence is TGTGCCAGCAGCGAGGCTGGCGGGCTAATGGAGACCCAGTACTTC. This encodes CASSEAGGLMETQYF. Supplemented by reference TRBV9 and TRBJ2-5, the full variable domain reads DSGVTQTPKHLITATGQRVTLRCSPRSGDLSVYWYQQSLDQGLQFLIQYYNGEERAKGNILERFSAQQFPDLHSELNLSSLELGDSALYFCASSEAGGLMETQYFGPGTRLLVL.

This clonotype has ten or more counts. V and J are TRBV4-3 and TRBJ2-1, with 9 bases identical to TRBD1. Germline CDR1 and CDR2: LGHNA and YSLEER. The CDR3 sequence is 13 residues long. V shed 4 bases and J 14 bases; nucleotides not matched to a gene: 9. The CDR3 reads CASSRRPGQGEFF. CDR3 in DNA: TGCGCCAGCAGCCGCCGGCCGGGACAGGGAGAGTTCTTC.

In this sample, this clonotype turned up many times. The gene calls are TRBV4-3 and TRBJ2-3; TRBD1 matches 7 bases. The CDR3 is 16 residues long. CDR1 is LGHNA and CDR2 is YSLEER in the germline V gene. Unmatched junction bases numbered 9, after V lost 4 bases and J lost 2 bases. This chain's CDR3 is CASSRGTASLTDTQYF. CDR3 bases: TGCGCCAGCAGCCGGGGGACAGCGTCCCTCACAGATACGCAGTATTTT.

The chain has TRBV30 and TRBJ2-3; tentatively, D is TRBD2 (7 bases). CDR3 size: 13 residues. Trimming stripped 3 bases from V and 3 bases from J, with 10 bases between. Germline V CDR1 and CDR2: GTSNPN, SVGIG (reference sequence). CDR3: CAWSGGQTDTQYF. The CDR3 nucleotides are TGTGCCTGGAGCGGGGGGCAGACAGATACGCAGTATTTT.

This clonotype was seen more than once but under ten times. This chain links TRBV20-1 with TRBJ2-3; possibly TRBD2 for D (6 bases). Per the germline V gene, CDR1 is DFQATT and CDR2 is SNEGSKA (reference sequence). Trimming cost V 3 bases and J 4 bases, with 8 bases left between them. The CDR3 is 12 amino acids. The chain's CDR3 is CSASGRSDTQYF. CDR3 sequence (DNA): TGCAGTGCTAGTGGGAGGTCAGATACGCAGTATTTT.

CDR3 coding DNA: TGTGCCAGCCGCCCCGAGGCAGCCCCTCTCGGGCGAGCTTTCTTT. It specifies CASRPEAAPLGRAFF. The chain carries TRBV7-9 and TRBJ1-1; D gene ambiguous. CDR3 length equals 15 residues. Germline V lookup: CDR1 SEHNR, CDR2 FQNEAQ (reference sequence). With 8 bases removed from V and 10 bases from J, the gap between germline ends came to 26 bases.

This clonotype was recorded a few times. V is TRBV12-3 or TRBV12-4 and J is TRBJ1-1; a weak D match, TRBD1 (5 bases). CDR3 length: 13 residues. V was cut by 2 bases and J by 4 bases, with 8 bases left in between. DNA for the CDR3: TGTGCCAGCAGTTTACAGGGTACCACTGAAGCTTTCTTT. The encoded protein is CASSLQGTTEAFF.

The table lists this clonotype with a few counts. The chain couples TRBV7-9 to TRBJ1-2; tentative D call: TRBD1 (6 bases). The germline V and J ends were trimmed by 5 bases and 0 bases, with 10 bases remaining between them. The CDR3 is 14 residues long. Germline CDR1 and CDR2: SEHNR and FQNEAQ (reference sequence). The CDR3 sequence: CASSEDSSNYGYTF. CDR3 coding DNA: TGTGCCAGCAGCGAGGACAGCTCTAACTATGGCTACACCTTC.

This chain links TRBV20-1 with TRBJ1-5; 8 bases map to TRBD1. CDR3 length: 13 residues. V lost 6 bases to trimming and J lost 4 bases; unmatched junction nucleotides: 5. Germline V gene sequence: CDR1 DFQATT, CDR2 SNEGSKA (reference sequence). CDR3 in amino acids: CSAQTGANQPQHF. In DNA form, the CDR3 reads TGCAGTGCCCAGACAGGGGCGAATCAGCCCCAGCATTTT.

J is TRBJ2-7 and V is TRBV4-1; 10 bases map to TRBD2. Germline V gene sequence: CDR1 MGHRA, CDR2 YSYEKL. Trimming cost V 5 bases and J 2 bases; bases outside gene matches: 6. The CDR3 contains 15 residues. The CDR3 here is CASSSSSGGTYEQYF. For the CDR3, the DNA is TGCGCCAGCAGCTCCTCTAGCGGGGGCACCTACGAGCAGTACTTC.

There are many counts of this clonotype. The genes are TRBV28 and TRBJ2-1; D remains unclear. CDR3 length equals 11 residues. Trimming removed 6 bases from V and 7 bases from J, with 7 bases in between. Germline V lookup: CDR1 MDHEN, CDR2 SYDVKM. The chain's CDR3 is CASRAYNEQFF. CDR3 bases: TGTGCCAGCAGGGCGTATAATGAGCAGTTCTTC.

The chain joins TRBV15 to TRBJ2-1; 10 positions match TRBD2. Germline V gives CDR1 LNHNV, CDR2 YYDKDF (reference sequence). The ends lost 5 bases at V and 4 bases at J; junction bases unmatched: 5. The CDR3 sequence is 15 residues long. CDR3 protein: CATSVRTSGYNEQFF. The CDR3 DNA reads as TGTGCCACCAGCGTACGGACTAGCGGATACAATGAGCAGTTCTTC.

This clonotype was detected a few times. This rearrangement joins TRBV3-1 to TRBJ2-2, with 8 nucleotides matching TRBD2. J was trimmed by 1 base and V by 2 bases; bases with no gene match: 6. The CDR3 contains 17 residues. Germline V gives CDR1 LGHDT, CDR2 YNNKEL (reference sequence). CDR3 region: CASSQTRSGGNTGELFF. CDR3 DNA: TGTGCCAGCAGCCAAACCAGAAGCGGGGGGAACACCGGGGAGCTGTTTTTT.

V usage is TRBV4-1 and J usage is TRBJ2-7, with D possibly TRBD2 on 6 matching bases. V gave up 1 base and J gave up 1 base, with 8 bases separating them. The CDR3 sequence is 14 residues long. Germline CDR1 MGHRA, CDR2 YSYEKL. The chain's CDR3 is CASSQVRGSYEQYV. CDR3 DNA: TGCGCCAGCAGCCAAGTTCGGGGGTCCTACGAGCAGTACGTC.

This clonotype was found many times. The V gene is TRBV5-5, the J gene TRBJ2-3, with a possible D match to TRBD2 (6 bases). The CDR3 loop spans 14 amino acids. Germline values: CDR1 SGHKS, CDR2 YYEKEE (reference sequence). V lost 0 bases to trimming and J lost 4 bases, with 9 bases between them. The CDR3: CASSLGLGPDTQYF. CDR3 nucleotide sequence: TGTGCCAGCAGCTTGGGACTAGGCCCAGATACGCAGTATTTT.

The chain links TRBV21-1 to TRBJ2-7; whether TRBD2, the table's D call, matches the DNA was not checked. TRBV21-1 is a pseudogene locus. This CDR3 comprises 15 residues. CDR3 nucleotide sequence: TGTGCCAGCAGCTTCCCCTTTGGGGAGGGCGGCGAGCAGTACGTC. This gives the protein CASSFPFGEGGEQYV.

This clonotype was seen repeatedly, ten times or more. This chain connects TRBV9 to TRBJ2-1, with unresolved D. The CDR3 is 14 residues long. V lost 0 bases and J 6 bases, leaving 10 bases between the germline ends. Germline assignment: CDR1 SGDLS and CDR2 YYNGEE. CDR3 region: CASSVEGFRNEQFF. CDR3 sequence (DNA): TGTGCCAGCAGCGTAGAAGGGTTTCGCAATGAGCAGTTCTTC.

This clonotype was counted at least ten times. V gene TRBV23-1 combines with J gene TRBJ2-7, with TRBD1 identical over 7 bases. TRBV23-1 is given ORF status, its function remaining uncertain. The CDR3 is 13 amino acids. V gave up 8 bases and J gave up 2 bases; unmatched junction bases: 6. The DNA for the CDR3 is TGCGCCAGCTCCGGGGACAGTCCCTACGAGCAGTACTTC. Its translation: CASSGDSPYEQYF.

The sample holds a few counts of this clonotype. V usage is TRBV5-4 and J usage is TRBJ2-5; TRBD2 matches 10 bases. J gave up 3 bases and V 2 bases, and 1 base lay outside the gene matches. Germline CDR1 reads SGHNT; CDR2 reads YYREEE (reference sequence). The CDR3 contains 14 residues. The CDR3 coding sequence is TGTGCCAGCAGCTTTAGCGGGGGGAAAGAGACCCAGTACTTC. Translated: CASSFSGGKETQYF.

This clonotype was observed many times. This sequence joins TRBV3-1 and TRBJ2-5; D is unresolved. This CDR3 is 13 amino acids long. Trimming shortened V by 3 bases and J by 2 bases, and 7 bases separated the two germline ends. Germline CDR1 LGHDT, CDR2 YNNKEL (reference sequence). CDR3 residues: CASSHLGQETQYF. In DNA, the CDR3 is TGTGCCAGCAGCCATCTAGGACAAGAGACCCAGTACTTC.

This clonotype was observed at least ten times. V usage is TRBV7-3 and J usage is TRBJ2-1, with 10 positions matching TRBD2. The V segment lost 1 base and the J segment 7 bases; nucleotides outside the gene matches: 1. The CDR3 is made up of 14 amino acids. Looked up from germline, CDR1 is SGHTA and CDR2 is FQGTGA. The CDR3 sequence: CASSLNSGGNEQFF. CDR3 coding DNA: TGTGCCAGCAGCTTAAATAGCGGGGGGAATGAGCAGTTCTTC.

This clonotype was seen only a few times. The chain employs TRBV19 and TRBJ2-3; 10 bases agree with TRBD2. The V and J ends lost 3 bases and 4 bases, in that order; junction bases with no gene match: 7. The CDR3 has 16 residues. The V gene's germline CDR1 is LNHDA and CDR2 SQIVND (reference sequence). CDR3: CASSISAGGPADTQYF. In nucleotides, the CDR3 is TGTGCCAGTAGTATTTCAGCGGGGGGGCCCGCAGATACGCAGTATTTT.